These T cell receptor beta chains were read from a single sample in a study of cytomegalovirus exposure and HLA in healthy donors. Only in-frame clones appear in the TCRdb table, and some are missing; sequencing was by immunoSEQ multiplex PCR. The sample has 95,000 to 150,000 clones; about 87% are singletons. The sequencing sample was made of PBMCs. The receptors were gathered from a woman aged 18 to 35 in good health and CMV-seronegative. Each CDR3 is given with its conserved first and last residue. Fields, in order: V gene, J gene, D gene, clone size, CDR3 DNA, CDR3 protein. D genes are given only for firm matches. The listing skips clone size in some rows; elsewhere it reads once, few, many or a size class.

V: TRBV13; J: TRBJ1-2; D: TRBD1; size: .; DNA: TGTGCCAGCAGCCGGGACAGGGACTATGGCTACACCTTC; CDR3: CASSRDRDYGYTF
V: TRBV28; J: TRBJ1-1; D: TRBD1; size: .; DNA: TGTGCCAGCAGTTTTGTTATGTCGGGACAGGGGGCGATGAACACTGAAGCTTTCTTT; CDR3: CASSFVMSGQGAMNTEAFF
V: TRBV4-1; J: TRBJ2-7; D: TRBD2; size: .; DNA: TGCGCCAGCAGCCAACCCCGGGGGGGCTCCTACGAGCAGTACTTC; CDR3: CASSQPRGGSYEQYF
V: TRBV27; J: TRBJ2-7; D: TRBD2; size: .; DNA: TGTGCCAGCAGTAGAAACACGGGACTAGCGGGAGGAAATGAGCAGTACTTC; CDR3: CASSRNTGLAGGNEQYF
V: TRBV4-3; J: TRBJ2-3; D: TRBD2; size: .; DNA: TGCGCCAGCAGCCAAGATCCTAGCGGGGCTACAGATACGCAGTATTTT; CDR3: CASSQDPSGATDTQYF
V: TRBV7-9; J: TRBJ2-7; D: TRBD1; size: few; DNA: TGTGCCAGCAGCTTAGCCGACAGGGGGCGGAATGCGAAGCAGTACTTC; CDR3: CASSLADRGRNAKQYF
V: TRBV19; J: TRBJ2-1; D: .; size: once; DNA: TGTGCCAGTAGTATAGATCGCCCAGTCTCCTACAATGAGCAGTTCTTC; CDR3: CASSIDRPVSYNEQFF
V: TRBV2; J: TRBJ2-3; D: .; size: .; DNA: TGTGCTAGACGCCGGGAAGTAGGTTTGGGCACAGATACGCAGTATTTT; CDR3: CARRREVGLGTDTQYF
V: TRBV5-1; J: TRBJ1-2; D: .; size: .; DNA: TGCGCCAGCAGCCCCGCGGGACCCTACTATGGCTACACCTTC; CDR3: CASSPAGPYYGYTF
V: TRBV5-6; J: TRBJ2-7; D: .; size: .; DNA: TGTGCCAGCAGCCAACTGGTGGGGGCCCCCTACGAGCAGTACTTC; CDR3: CASSQLVGAPYEQYF
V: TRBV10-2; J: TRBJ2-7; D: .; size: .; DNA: TGCGCCAGCAGGGACCCGGGGGAGCAGTACTTC; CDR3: CASRDPGEQYF
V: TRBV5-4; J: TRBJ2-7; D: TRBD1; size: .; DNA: TGTGCCAGCAGCCTGGGGACAGGGGCCTACGAGCAGTACTTC; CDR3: CASSLGTGAYEQYF
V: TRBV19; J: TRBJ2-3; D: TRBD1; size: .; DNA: TGTGCCAGTAGTAGATTCAGGGGGCAGGCAGATACGCAGTATTTT; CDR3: CASSRFRGQADTQYF
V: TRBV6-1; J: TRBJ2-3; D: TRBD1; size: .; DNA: TGTGCCAGCAGTGATCGGACAGGGGGGGCAGATACGCAGTATTTT; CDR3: CASSDRTGGADTQYF
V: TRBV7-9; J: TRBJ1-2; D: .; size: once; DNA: TGTGCCAGCAGCTTAATAGGCGACGGGAACAATGGCTACACCTTC; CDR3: CASSLIGDGNNGYTF
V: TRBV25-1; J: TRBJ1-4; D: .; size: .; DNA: TGTGCCAGCAGTGAATATGCAGGGGATGAAAAACTGTTTTTT; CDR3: CASSEYAGDEKLFF
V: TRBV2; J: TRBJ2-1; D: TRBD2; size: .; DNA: TGTGCCAGCAGTGAAGAGCGGACTAGCACATCTGAGCAGTTCTTC; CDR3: CASSEERTSTSEQFF
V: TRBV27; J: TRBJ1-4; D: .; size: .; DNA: TGTGCCAGCAGTTCAACAGGTTCGGGGGGAAAACTGTTTTTT; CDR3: CASSSTGSGGKLFF
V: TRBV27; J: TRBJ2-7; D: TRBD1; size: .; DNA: TGTGCCAGCAGCATTGAGGCAGGGGGCGTCTACGAGCAGTACTTC; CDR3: CASSIEAGGVYEQYF
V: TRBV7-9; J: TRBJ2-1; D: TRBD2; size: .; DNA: TGTGCCAGCAGTCTAGCGGGGGACAATGAGCAGTTCTTC; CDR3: CASSLAGDNEQFF
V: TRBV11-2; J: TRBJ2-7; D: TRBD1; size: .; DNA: TGTGCCAGCAGCTTAGAACCCCTCGGGACAGGGGGAGAGCAGTACTTC; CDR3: CASSLEPLGTGGEQYF
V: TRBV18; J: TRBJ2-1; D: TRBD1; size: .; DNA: TGTGCCAGCTCACCCGCCGGGACAGGGAACAATGAGCAGTTCTTC; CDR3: CASSPAGTGNNEQFF
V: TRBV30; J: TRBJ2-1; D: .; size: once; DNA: TGTGCCTGGAGTGTTGCGGGCTGGAATGAGCAGTTCTTC; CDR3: CAWSVAGWNEQFF
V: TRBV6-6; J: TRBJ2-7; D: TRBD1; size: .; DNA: TGTGCCAGCAGCCGAACGACAGGGGCCAACTACGAGCAGTACTTC; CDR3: CASSRTTGANYEQYF
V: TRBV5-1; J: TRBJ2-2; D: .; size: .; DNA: TGCGCCAGCAAGGAGCTAGCGAGCAACACCGGGGAGCTGTTTTTT; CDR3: CASKELASNTGELFF
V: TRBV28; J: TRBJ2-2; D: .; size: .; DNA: TGTGCCAGCAGTTCGGGACACACGAACACCGGGGAGCTGTTTTTT; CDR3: CASSSGHTNTGELFF
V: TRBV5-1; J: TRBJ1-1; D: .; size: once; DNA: TGCGCCAGCAGCTTGGGCGGCAACACTGAAGCTTTCTTT; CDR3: CASSLGGNTEAFF
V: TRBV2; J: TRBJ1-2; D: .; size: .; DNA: TGTGCCAGCAGTGAACCCCCAAACAGGAGTAACTATGGCTACACCTTC; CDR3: CASSEPPNRSNYGYTF
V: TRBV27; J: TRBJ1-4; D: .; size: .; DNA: TGTGCCAGCAGTTTGGGAGGCCCCGGTTCGCGACTGTTTTTT; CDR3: CASSLGGPGSRLFF
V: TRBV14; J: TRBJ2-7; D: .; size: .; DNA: TGTGCCAGCAGCCAAGATTTCGCCAGCTCCTACGAGCAGTACTTC; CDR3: CASSQDFASSYEQYF
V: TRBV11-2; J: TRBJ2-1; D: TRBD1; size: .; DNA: TGTGCCAGCAGCTTAGCCCCGACAGGGAATGAGCAGTTCTTC; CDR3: CASSLAPTGNEQFF
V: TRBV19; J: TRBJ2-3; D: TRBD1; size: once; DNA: TGTGCCAGTAGTATTTGGACAGGGGCCGCAGATACGCAGTATTTT; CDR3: CASSIWTGAADTQYF
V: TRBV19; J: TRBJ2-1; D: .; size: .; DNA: TGTGCCAGTAGTAGGTCGTTCGGGAGTAATGAGCAGTTCTTC; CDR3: CASSRSFGSNEQFF
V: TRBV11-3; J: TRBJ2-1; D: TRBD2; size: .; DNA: TGTGCCAGCAGCTTAGACGCGGGAGGGCAGTTCTTC; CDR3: CASSLDAGGQFF
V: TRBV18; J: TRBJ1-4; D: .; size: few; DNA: TGTGCCAGCTCACCACGCCCACAGGGAGCTAATGAAAAACTGTTTTTT; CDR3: CASSPRPQGANEKLFF
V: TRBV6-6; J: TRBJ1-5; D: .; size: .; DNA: TGTGCCAGCAGTGACAAAGAGAACAATCAGCCCCAGCATTTT; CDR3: CASSDKENNQPQHF
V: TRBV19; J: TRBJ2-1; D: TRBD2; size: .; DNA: TGTGCCACCGAACTAGCGGGGGGTGTGGGCGGTGAGCAGTTCTTC; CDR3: CATELAGGVGGEQFF
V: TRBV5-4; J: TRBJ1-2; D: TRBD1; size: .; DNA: TGTGCCAGCAGTGGACAGGTCGTTAACTATGGCTACACCTTC; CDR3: CASSGQVVNYGYTF
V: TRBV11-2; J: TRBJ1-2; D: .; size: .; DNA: TGTGCCAGCAGCTTAGATATAGGACAGTTCTTAGGCTACACCTTC; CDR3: CASSLDIGQFLGYTF
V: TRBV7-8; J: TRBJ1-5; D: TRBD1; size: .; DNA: TGTGCCAGCAGCCTAAGCGGCGGGACAGGGGTTGTAGGGCAGCCCCAGCATTTT; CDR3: CASSLSGGTGVVGQPQHF
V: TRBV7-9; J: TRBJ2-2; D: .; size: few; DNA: TGTGCCAGCAGCTTATCAACCGGGGAGCTGTTTTTT; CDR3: CASSLSTGELFF
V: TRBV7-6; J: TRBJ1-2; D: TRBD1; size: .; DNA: TGTGCCAGCAGCTACGACAGGGGCGGTGGCTACACCTTC; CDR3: CASSYDRGGGYTF